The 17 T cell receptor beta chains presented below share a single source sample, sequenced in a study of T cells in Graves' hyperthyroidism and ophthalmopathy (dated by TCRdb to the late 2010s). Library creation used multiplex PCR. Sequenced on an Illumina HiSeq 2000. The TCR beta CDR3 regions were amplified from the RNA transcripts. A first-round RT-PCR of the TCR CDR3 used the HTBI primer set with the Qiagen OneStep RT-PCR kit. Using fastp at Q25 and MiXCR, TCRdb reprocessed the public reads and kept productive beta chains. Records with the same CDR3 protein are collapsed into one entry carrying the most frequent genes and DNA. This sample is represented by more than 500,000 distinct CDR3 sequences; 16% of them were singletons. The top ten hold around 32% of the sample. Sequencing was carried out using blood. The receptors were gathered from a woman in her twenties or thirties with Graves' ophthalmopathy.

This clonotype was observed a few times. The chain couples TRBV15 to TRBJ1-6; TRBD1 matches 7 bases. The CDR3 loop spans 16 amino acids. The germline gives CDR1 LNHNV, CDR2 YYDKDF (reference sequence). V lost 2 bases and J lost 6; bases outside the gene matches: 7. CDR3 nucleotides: TGTGCCACCAGCAGAAACCGGGACAGCTTTAATTCACCCCTCCACTTT. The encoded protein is CATSRNRDSFNSPLHF.

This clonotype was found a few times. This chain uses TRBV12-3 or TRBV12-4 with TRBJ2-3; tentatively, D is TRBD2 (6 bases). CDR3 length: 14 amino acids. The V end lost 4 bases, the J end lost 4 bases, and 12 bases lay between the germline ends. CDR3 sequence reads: CASSSEGGPDTQYF. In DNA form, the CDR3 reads TGTGCCAGCAGTTCCGAGGGAGGCCCAGATACGCAGTATTTT.

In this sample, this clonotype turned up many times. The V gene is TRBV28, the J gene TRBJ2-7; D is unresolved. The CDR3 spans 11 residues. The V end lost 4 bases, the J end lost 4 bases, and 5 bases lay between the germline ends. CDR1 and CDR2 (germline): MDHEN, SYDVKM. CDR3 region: CASSSKYEQYF. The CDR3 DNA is TGTGCCAGCAGTTCCAAGTACGAGCAGTACTTC.

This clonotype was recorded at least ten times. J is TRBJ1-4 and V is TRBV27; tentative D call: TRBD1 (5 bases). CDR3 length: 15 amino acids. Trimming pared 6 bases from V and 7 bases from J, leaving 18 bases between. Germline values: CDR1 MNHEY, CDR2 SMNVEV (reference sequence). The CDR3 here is CASSQRKRGGEKLFF. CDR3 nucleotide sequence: TGTGCCAGCAGCCAACGTAAGAGGGGTGGTGAAAAACTGTTTTTT.

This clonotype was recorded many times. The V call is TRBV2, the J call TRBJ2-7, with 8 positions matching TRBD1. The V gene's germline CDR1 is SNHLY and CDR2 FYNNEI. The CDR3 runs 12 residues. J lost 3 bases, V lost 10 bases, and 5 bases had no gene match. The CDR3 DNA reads TGTGCCATCACGACAGGGGTCTACGAGCAGTACTTC. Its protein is CAITTGVYEQYF.

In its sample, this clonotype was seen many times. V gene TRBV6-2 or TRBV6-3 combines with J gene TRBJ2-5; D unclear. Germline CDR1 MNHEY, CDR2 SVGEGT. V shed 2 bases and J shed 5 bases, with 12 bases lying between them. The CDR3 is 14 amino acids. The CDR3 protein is CASSYDNTMETQYF. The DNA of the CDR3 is TGTGCCAGCAGTTACGATAACACAATGGAGACCCAGTACTTC.

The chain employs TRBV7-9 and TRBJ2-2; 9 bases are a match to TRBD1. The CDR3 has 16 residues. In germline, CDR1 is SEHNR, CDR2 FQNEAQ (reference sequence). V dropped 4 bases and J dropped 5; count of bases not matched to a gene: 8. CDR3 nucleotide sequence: TGTGCCAGCAGCTCCCGGGACAGGGCGGTGACCGGGGAGCTGTTTTTT. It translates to CASSSRDRAVTGELFF.

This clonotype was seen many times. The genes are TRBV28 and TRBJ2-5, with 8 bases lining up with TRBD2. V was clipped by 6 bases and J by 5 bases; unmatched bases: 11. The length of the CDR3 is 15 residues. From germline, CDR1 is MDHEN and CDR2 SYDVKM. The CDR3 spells CASRSGGPRLETQYF. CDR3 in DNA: TGTGCCAGCAGGTCGGGAGGGCCACGACTGGAGACCCAGTACTTC.

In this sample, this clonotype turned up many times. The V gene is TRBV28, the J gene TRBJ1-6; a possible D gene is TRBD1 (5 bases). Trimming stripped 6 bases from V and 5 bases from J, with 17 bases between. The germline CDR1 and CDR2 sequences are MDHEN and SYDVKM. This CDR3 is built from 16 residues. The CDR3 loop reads CASSPRQGLDNSPLHF. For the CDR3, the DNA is TGTGCCAGCAGCCCACGCCAGGGATTGGATAATTCACCCCTCCACTTT.

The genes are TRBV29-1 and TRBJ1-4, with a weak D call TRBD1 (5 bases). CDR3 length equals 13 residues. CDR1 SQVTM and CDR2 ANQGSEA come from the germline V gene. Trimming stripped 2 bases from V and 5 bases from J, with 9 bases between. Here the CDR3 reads CSVETGLNEKLFF. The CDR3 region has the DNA TGCAGCGTTGAAACAGGACTCAATGAAAAACTGTTTTTT. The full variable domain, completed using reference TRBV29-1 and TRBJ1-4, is SAVISQKPSRDICQRGTSLTIQCQVDSQVTMMFWYRQQPGQSLTLIATANQGSEATYESGFVIDKFPISRPNLTFSTLTVSNMSPEDSSIYLCSVETGLNEKLFFGSGTQLSVL.

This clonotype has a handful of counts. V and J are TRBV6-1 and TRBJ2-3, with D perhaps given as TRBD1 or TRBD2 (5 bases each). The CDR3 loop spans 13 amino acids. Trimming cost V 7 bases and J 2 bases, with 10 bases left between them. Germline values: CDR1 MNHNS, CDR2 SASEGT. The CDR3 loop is CASNGGNTDTQYF. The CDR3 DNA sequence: TGTGCCAGCAATGGGGGTAACACAGATACGCAGTATTTT.

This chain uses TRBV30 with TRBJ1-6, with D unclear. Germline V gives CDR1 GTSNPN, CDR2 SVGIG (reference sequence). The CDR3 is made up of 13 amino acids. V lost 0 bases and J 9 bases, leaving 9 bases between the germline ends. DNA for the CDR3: TGTGCCTGGAGTGTAGACCGTCCTTCACCCCTCCACTTT. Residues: CAWSVDRPSPLHF.

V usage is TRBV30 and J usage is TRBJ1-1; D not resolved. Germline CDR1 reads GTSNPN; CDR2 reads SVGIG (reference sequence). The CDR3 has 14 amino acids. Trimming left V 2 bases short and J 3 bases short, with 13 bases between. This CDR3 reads CAWSYHSIYTEAFF. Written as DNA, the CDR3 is TGTGCCTGGAGTTATCACAGCATCTACACTGAAGCTTTCTTT.

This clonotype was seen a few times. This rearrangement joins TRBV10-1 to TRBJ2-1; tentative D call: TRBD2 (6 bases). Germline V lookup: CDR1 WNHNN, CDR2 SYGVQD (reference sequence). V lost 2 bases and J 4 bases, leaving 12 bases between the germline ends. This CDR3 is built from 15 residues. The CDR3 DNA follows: TGCGCCAGCAGTGAGGGCTTAGCGGAATACAATGAGCAGTTCTTC. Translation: CASSEGLAEYNEQFF.

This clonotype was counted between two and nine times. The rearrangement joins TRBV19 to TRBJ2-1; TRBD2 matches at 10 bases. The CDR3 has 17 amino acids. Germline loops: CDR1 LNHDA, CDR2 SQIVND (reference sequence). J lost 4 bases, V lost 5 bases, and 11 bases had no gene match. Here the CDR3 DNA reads TGTGCCAGTAGTTTAACTAGCGGGACCGTCTTGTACAATGAGCAGTTCTTC. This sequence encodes CASSLTSGTVLYNEQFF.

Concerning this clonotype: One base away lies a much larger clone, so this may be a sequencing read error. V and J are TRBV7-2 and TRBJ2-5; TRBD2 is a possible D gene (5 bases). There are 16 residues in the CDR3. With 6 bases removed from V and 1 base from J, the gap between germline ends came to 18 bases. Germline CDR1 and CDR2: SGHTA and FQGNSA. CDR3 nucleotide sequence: TGTGCCAGCAGAGGAAGACCGGGATGCTCCCAAGAGACCCAGTACTTC. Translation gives CASRGRPGCSQETQYF. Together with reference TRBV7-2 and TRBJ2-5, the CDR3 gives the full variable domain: GAGVSQSPSNKVTEKGKDVELRCDPISGHTALYWYRQSLGQGLEFLIYFQGNSAPDKSGLPSDRFSAERTGGSVSTLTIQRTQQEDSAVYLCASRGRPGCSQETQYFGPGTRLLVL.

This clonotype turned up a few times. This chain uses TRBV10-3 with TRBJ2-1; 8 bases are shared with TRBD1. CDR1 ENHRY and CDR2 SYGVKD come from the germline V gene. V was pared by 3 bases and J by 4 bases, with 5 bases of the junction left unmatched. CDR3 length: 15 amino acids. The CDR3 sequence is CAISDSGGSYNEQFF. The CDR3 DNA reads TGTGCCATCAGTGATTCAGGGGGCTCGTACAATGAGCAGTTCTTC.